This TCR beta chain was obtained from a study of high-grade serous ovarian cancer treatment subgroups. Looking at the study overall: On average, approximately 14,000 reads and 6,500 to 8,000 unique TCR beta rearrangements were obtained per sample. Findings of the study overall: These tumor repertoires lack spatial information from bulk sequencing. Higher neoantigen levels went with greater TCR clonal relatedness.

With 7 bases clipped from V and 1 base from J, the junction kept 3 bases outside the gene matches. There are 14 residues in the CDR3. CDR1 and CDR2 (germline): SGDLS, YYNGEE. The protocol was immunoSEQ multiplex PCR, while the TCRdb copy is restricted to in-frame clones and leaves out a portion. The repertoire holds about 1,100 clones, with roughly 78% as singletons. On this clone itself: The antigen remains undetermined.

Tumor samples were obtained before definitive surgery or chemotherapy. The sample was tumor tissue. The chain couples TRBV9 to TRBJ1-2; 11 nucleotides agree with TRBD1. The clonotype originates from a human donor with high-grade serous ovarian cancer. The CDR3 is CASWGTGGNYGYTF. CDR3 coding DNA: TGTGCCAGCTGGGGGACAGGGGGTAACTATGGCTACACCTTC.